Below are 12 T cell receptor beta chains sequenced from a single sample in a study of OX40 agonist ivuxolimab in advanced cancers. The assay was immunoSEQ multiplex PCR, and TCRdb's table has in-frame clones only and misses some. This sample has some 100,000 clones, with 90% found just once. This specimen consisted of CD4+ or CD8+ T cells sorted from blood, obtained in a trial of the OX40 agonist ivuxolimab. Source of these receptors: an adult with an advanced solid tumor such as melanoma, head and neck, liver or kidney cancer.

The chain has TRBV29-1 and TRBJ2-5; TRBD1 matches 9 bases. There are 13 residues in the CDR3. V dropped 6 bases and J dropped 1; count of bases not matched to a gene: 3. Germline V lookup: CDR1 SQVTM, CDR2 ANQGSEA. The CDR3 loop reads CSVDRGTQETQYF. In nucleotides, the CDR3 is TGCAGCGTCGACAGGGGGACCCAAGAGACCCAGTACTTC.

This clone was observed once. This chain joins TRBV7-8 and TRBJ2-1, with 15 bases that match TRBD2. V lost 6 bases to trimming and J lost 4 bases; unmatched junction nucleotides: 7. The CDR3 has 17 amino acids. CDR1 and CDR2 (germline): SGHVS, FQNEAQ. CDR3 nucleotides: TGTGCCAGCAGGGAGGGGACTAGCGGGAGGATTTACAATGAGCAGTTCTTC. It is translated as CASREGTSGRIYNEQFF.

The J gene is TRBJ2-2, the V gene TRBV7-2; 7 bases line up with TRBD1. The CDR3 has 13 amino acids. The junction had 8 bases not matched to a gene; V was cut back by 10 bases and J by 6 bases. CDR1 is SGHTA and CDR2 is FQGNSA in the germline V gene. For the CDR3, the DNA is TGTGCCAACCGACAGGGAAGGGCCGGGGAGCTGTTTTTT. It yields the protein CANRQGRAGELFF.

CDR3 region: CASSSGPSGEQYF. As DNA, the CDR3 is TGTGCCAGCAGCTCGGGACCTTCGGGGGAGCAGTACTTC. The J gene is TRBJ2-7, the V gene TRBV7-6, with D perhaps matching TRBD1 or TRBD2 (5 bases each). The CDR3 sequence is 13 residues long. Germline V gene sequence: CDR1 SGHVS, CDR2 FNYEAQ. The ends were cut back, 4 bases at V and 7 bases at J, with 14 bases in the middle.

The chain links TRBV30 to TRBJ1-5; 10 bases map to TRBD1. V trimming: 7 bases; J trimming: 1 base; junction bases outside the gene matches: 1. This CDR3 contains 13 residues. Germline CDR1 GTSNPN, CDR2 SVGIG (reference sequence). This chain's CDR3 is CALDRGSNQPQHF. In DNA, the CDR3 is TGTGCCTTGGACAGGGGGAGCAATCAGCCCCAGCATTTT.

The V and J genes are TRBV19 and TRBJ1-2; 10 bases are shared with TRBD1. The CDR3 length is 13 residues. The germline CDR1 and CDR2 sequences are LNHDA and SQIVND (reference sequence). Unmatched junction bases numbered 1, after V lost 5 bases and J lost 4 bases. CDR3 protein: CASSRDRGYGYTF. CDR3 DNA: TGTGCCAGTAGTCGGGACAGGGGCTATGGCTACACCTTC.

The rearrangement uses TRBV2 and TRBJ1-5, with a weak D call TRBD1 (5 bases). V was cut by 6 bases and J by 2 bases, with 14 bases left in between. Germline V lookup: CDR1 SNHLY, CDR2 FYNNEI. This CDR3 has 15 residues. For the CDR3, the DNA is TGTGCCAGCAGCCGGATGGGCAGGGGCAATCAGCCCCAGCATTTT. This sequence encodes CASSRMGRGNQPQHF.

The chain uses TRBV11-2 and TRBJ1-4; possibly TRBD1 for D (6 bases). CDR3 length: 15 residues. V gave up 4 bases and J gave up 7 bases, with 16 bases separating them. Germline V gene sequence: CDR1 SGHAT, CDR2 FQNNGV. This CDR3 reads CASSSSGVRGEKLFF. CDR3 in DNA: TGTGCCAGCAGCTCCTCAGGGGTGCGGGGTGAAAAACTGTTTTTT.

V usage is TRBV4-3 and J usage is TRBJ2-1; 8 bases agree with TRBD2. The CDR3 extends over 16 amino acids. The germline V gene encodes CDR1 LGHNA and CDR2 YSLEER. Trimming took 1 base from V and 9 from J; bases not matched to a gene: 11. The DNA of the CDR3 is TGCGCCAGCAGCCAAGGGACAGCGGGAGTTATGTTTGAGCAGTTCTTC. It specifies CASSQGTAGVMFEQFF.

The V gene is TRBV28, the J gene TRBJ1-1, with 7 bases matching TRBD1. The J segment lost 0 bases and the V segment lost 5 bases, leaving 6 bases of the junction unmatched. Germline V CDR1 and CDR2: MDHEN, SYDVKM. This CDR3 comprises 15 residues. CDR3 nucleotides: TGTGCCAGCAGTCCTCAGACAGGGATGAACACTGAAGCTTTCTTT. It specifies CASSPQTGMNTEAFF.

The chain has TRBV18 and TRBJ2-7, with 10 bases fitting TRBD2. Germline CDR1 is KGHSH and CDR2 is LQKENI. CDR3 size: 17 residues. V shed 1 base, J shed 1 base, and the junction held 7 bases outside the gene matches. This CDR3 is CASSPLASGSTSYEQYF. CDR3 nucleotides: TGTGCCAGCTCACCACTAGCTAGCGGGAGTACTTCCTACGAGCAGTACTTC.

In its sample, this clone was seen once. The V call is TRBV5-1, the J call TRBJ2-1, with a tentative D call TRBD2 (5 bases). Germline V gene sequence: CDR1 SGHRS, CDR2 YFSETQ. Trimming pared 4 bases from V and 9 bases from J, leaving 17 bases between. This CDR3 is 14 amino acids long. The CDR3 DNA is TGCGCCAGCAGCCACGGTGATGGGAGTTCTGAGCAGTTCTTC. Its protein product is CASSHGDGSSEQFF.